One sample yielded the 26 T cell receptor beta chains listed below, sequenced in a study of blood T cell repertoires in COVID-19. The table came from immunoSEQ multiplex PCR; TCRdb's copy has only in-frame clones and leaves some out. The repertoire has 400,000 to 500,000 clones, roughly 88% of them found once; the top ten carry less than 1.5%. Sequences were obtained from PBMCs or T cells enriched from blood (not recorded which). Receptors were obtained from a woman under 30 who had been exposed to COVID-19.

The chain joins TRBV13 to TRBJ2-7, with D possibly being TRBD1 (6 bases). There are 15 residues in the CDR3. In germline, CDR1 is PRHDT, CDR2 FYEKMQ (reference sequence). Trimming left V 0 bases short and J 6 bases short, with 15 bases between. DNA for the CDR3: TGTGCCAGCAGCTTAGGACAAGGGGGAAATGTCGAGCAGTACTTC. Residues: CASSLGQGGNVEQYF.

The chain couples TRBV19 to TRBJ2-7; the match to TRBD2 covers 7 bases. This CDR3 is built from 15 residues. Germline values: CDR1 LNHDA, CDR2 SQIVND (reference sequence). Trimming cost V 8 bases and J 2 bases; bases outside gene matches: 12. The CDR3 here is CASLGGRNPPYEQYF. The CDR3 DNA sequence: TGTGCCAGTCTGGGCGGGAGAAACCCTCCCTACGAGCAGTACTTC.

This clone was counted a few times. This chain links TRBV13 with TRBJ2-1; 10 bases line up with TRBD2. Germline V gives CDR1 PRHDT, CDR2 FYEKMQ (reference sequence). The length of the CDR3 is 15 residues. Unmatched junction bases numbered 5, after V lost 5 bases and J lost 4 bases. Here the CDR3 DNA reads TGTGCCAGCAGCAGGACTAGCGGCCTTTACAATGAGCAGTTCTTC. This gives the protein CASSRTSGLYNEQFF.

The J gene is TRBJ1-3, the V gene TRBV5-1; D unclear. Germline V gives CDR1 SGHRS, CDR2 YFSETQ. V was trimmed by 0 bases and J by 0 bases, leaving 10 bases between them. The CDR3 spans 16 residues. The CDR3 DNA is TGCGCCAGCAGCTTGGCTGCCCTCAGCTCTGGAAACACCATATATTTT. This encodes CASSLAALSSGNTIYF.

The V call is TRBV5-4, the J call TRBJ2-2; D unresolved. Trimming removed 0 bases from V and 4 bases from J, with 7 bases in between. Germline CDR1 and CDR2: SGHNT and YYREEE (reference sequence). CDR3 length: 14 residues. CDR3 loop: CASSLDGITGELFF. The DNA of the CDR3 is TGTGCCAGCAGCTTGGATGGCATCACCGGGGAGCTGTTTTTT.

The rearrangement joins TRBV7-9 to TRBJ2-7; 10 bases line up with TRBD2. Germline V gives CDR1 SEHNR, CDR2 FQNEAQ (reference sequence). V dropped 2 bases and J dropped 5; count of bases not matched to a gene: 6. The CDR3 sequence is 15 residues long. This CDR3 reads CASSLSQREGDEQYF. The CDR3 DNA sequence: TGTGCCAGCAGCTTAAGTCAGCGGGAGGGAGACGAGCAGTACTTC.

The V call is TRBV9, the J call TRBJ2-3, with 8 bases lining up with TRBD2. The germline CDR1 and CDR2 sequences are SGDLS and YYNGEE. The CDR3 is made up of 14 amino acids. V gave up 6 bases and J gave up 2 bases; unmatched junction bases: 5. The CDR3 nucleotides read TGTGCCAGCACCCCGGGGGGGTCCACAGATACGCAGTATTTT. It specifies CASTPGGSTDTQYF.

The chain links TRBV19 to TRBJ2-1; 15 bases are a match to TRBD2. With V trimmed by 5 bases and J by 16 bases, 9 bases remained unmatched. The germline CDR1 and CDR2 sequences are LNHDA and SQIVND (reference sequence). The CDR3 is 14 amino acids. The CDR3, as DNA: TGTGCCAGTAGTCCTGGGACTAGCGGGGGGTACCTCTTCTTC. Protein product: CASSPGTSGGYLFF.

The rearrangement joins TRBV5-1 to TRBJ2-7; D is uncertain. Germline V lookup: CDR1 SGHRS, CDR2 YFSETQ. V was pared by 2 bases and J by 4 bases, with 16 bases between. CDR3 size: 15 residues. The CDR3 DNA follows: TGCGCCAGCAGCTTCGGTGCAATGAGCTCTTACGAGCAGTACTTC. This codes for CASSFGAMSSYEQYF.

The V and J genes are TRBV18 and TRBJ2-3; D is ambiguous. The CDR3 runs to 17 residues. V was cut by 2 bases and J by 0 bases, with 15 bases left in between. Germline V lookup: CDR1 KGHSH, CDR2 LQKENI. DNA for the CDR3: TGTGCCAGCTCACCAGTGGCGCAAGGCGGTAGCACAGATACGCAGTATTTT. It codes for CASSPVAQGGSTDTQYF.

V gene TRBV4-2 combines with J gene TRBJ2-7; TRBD2 matches at 12 bases. Germline-derived CDR1 and CDR2 are LGHNA and YNFKEQ. This CDR3 spans 17 amino acids. The V and J ends lost 1 base and 5 bases, in that order; junction bases with no gene match: 9. The chain's CDR3 is CASSQGQKLAGGDEQYF. In nucleotides, the CDR3 is TGTGCCAGCAGCCAAGGCCAAAAACTAGCGGGAGGCGACGAGCAGTACTTC.

This clone was counted once. The V and J genes are TRBV5-1 and TRBJ2-1; 8 bases align to TRBD1. This CDR3 has 15 residues. V trimming: 4 bases; J trimming: 4 bases; junction bases outside the gene matches: 7. Germline V CDR1 and CDR2: SGHRS, YFSETQ. The CDR3 nucleotides are TGCGCCAGCAGCGGCGGACAGGGAGATTACAATGAGCAGTTCTTC. Residues: CASSGGQGDYNEQFF.

The chain couples TRBV7-6 to TRBJ2-1, with TRBD2 matching over 7 bases. This CDR3 has 14 amino acids. The V and J ends lost 0 bases and 5 bases, in that order; junction bases with no gene match: 1. Per germline, CDR1 SGHVS and CDR2 FNYEAQ. This chain's CDR3 is CASSLAGGNNEQFF. The CDR3 coding sequence is TGTGCCAGCAGCTTAGCGGGAGGGAACAATGAGCAGTTCTTC.

The V call is TRBV24-1, the J call TRBJ2-5; TRBD1 might be the D (6 bases). V was shortened by 5 bases and J by 3 bases, with 15 bases between the two germline ends. The germline gives CDR1 KGHDR, CDR2 SFDVKD. This CDR3 contains 15 residues. The CDR3 here is CATSVRGNAEETQYF. Written as DNA, the CDR3 is TGTGCCACCAGTGTCAGGGGAAACGCAGAAGAGACCCAGTACTTC.

This clone has only one observation. This chain uses TRBV13 with TRBJ1-4, with 7 bases matching TRBD1. The CDR3 spans 17 residues. Germline-derived CDR1 and CDR2 are PRHDT and FYEKMQ (reference sequence). The V gene end was trimmed by 5 bases and the J gene end by 5 bases; junction bases not matched to a gene: 14. CDR3 in amino acids: CASSRSNPGQRNEKLFF. As DNA, the CDR3 is TGTGCCAGCAGCAGATCAAACCCGGGACAGCGAAATGAAAAACTGTTTTTT.

The rearrangement uses TRBV2 and TRBJ1-2; TRBD1 matches 11 bases. With 6 bases clipped from V and 6 bases from J, the junction kept 6 bases outside the gene matches. Per the germline V gene, CDR1 is SNHLY and CDR2 is FYNNEI. The CDR3 sequence is 14 residues long. The CDR3 DNA follows: TGTGCCAGCAGCAGGGACAGGGGGTACGATGGCTACACCTTC. Residues: CASSRDRGYDGYTF.

V is TRBV28 and J is TRBJ1-6, with D possibly matching TRBD1 (5 bases). Trimming took 4 bases from V and 11 from J, leaving 30 bases between them. The CDR3 consists of 19 residues. Germline-derived CDR1 and CDR2 are MDHEN and SYDVKM. Here the CDR3 reads CASSSLGPGALRHLTPLHF. CDR3 sequence (DNA): TGTGCCAGCAGTTCCCTTGGGCCTGGGGCACTTCGCCATTTGACACCCCTCCACTTT. The whole variable domain, filled in from reference TRBV28 and TRBJ1-6, reads DVKVTQSSRYLVKRTGEKVFLECVQDMDHENMFWYRQDPGLGLRLIYFSYDVKMKEKGDIPEGYSVSREKKERFSLILESASTNQTSMYLCASSSLGPGALRHLTPLHFGNGTRLTVT.

The CDR3 DNA follows: TGTGCCAGCAGTTTACGAATAATCCAGGGGCCGTGGCTTACCTACGAGCAGTACTTC. The encoded protein is CASSLRIIQGPWLTYEQYF. The chain recombines TRBV28 with TRBJ2-7, with D tentatively TRBD1 (6 bases). Trimming pared 2 bases from V and 2 bases from J, leaving 25 bases between. This CDR3 is built from 19 residues. Germline lookup yields CDR1 MDHEN and CDR2 SYDVKM.

The chain carries TRBV7-2 and TRBJ2-1; 15 bases line up with TRBD2. J was trimmed by 6 bases and V by 5 bases; bases with no gene match: 14. Germline V lookup: CDR1 SGHTA, CDR2 FQGNSA. This CDR3 region has 19 residues. CDR3 amino acids: CASSPGLAGGPWFSNEQFF. The CDR3 DNA sequence: TGTGCCAGCAGCCCCGGACTAGCGGGAGGGCCATGGTTTTCCAATGAGCAGTTCTTC. Filled out from reference TRBV7-2 and TRBJ2-1, the complete variable domain reads GAGVSQSPSNKVTEKGKDVELRCDPISGHTALYWYRQSLGQGLEFLIYFQGNSAPDKSGLPSDRFSAERTGGSVSTLTIQRTQQEDSAVYLCASSPGLAGGPWFSNEQFFGPGTRLTVL.

The rearrangement joins TRBV9 to TRBJ2-7; 9 bases are shared with TRBD2. Trimming at V came to 2 bases and at J to 3 bases, leaving 3 bases not matched to a gene. CDR1 is SGDLS, CDR2 YYNGEE, per germline. The CDR3 has 14 residues. CDR3: CASSVASGNYEQYF. CDR3 nucleotide sequence: TGTGCCAGCAGCGTGGCTAGCGGGAACTACGAGCAGTACTTC.

The chain joins TRBV7-5 to TRBJ2-1; TRBD1 is the table's D call and was not checked against the DNA. TRBV7-5 constitutes a pseudogene. The CDR3 is 14 residues long. The DNA for the CDR3 is TGTGTCAGAAGCTTACTTCTTCACAGGGGAGGGCAGTTCTTC. This gives the protein CVRSLLLHRGGQFF.

The V and J genes are TRBV25-1 and TRBJ1-4, with D tentatively TRBD1 (5 bases). V lost 10 bases and J lost 8, with 14 bases in between. This CDR3 is built from 12 residues. Germline V gives CDR1 MGHDK, CDR2 SYGVNS. The CDR3 loop is CATSDMGEKLFF. The CDR3 bases are TGTGCCACCTCGGACATGGGGGAAAAACTGTTTTTT.

This clone was seen a handful of times. The J gene is TRBJ2-5, the V gene TRBV24-1; 8 bases fit TRBD1. CDR1 is KGHDR, CDR2 SFDVKD, per germline. With 7 bases clipped from V and 5 bases from J, the junction kept 14 bases outside the gene matches. This CDR3 has 16 residues. In DNA form, the CDR3 reads TGTGCCACCAGCCCCACCGGCGGACAGGGTCCGGAGACCCAGTACTTC. It translates to CATSPTGGQGPETQYF.

The gene calls are TRBV6-9 and TRBJ2-2, with TRBD1 matching 9 bases. Germline CDR1 is MNHGY and CDR2 is SVAAGI. J was trimmed by 4 bases and V by 7 bases; bases with no gene match: 7. This CDR3 spans 15 amino acids. DNA for the CDR3: TGTGCCAGCAATTTCAGGGACAGGGCCACCGGGGAGCTGTTTTTT. It yields the protein CASNFRDRATGELFF.

The V gene is TRBV28, the J gene TRBJ1-4; D is unclear. CDR3 length: 18 residues. CDR1 and CDR2 from the germline V gene are MDHEN and SYDVKM. Trimming took 5 bases from V and 7 from J, leaving 26 bases between them. The CDR3 loop reads CASSPRTPASPRFEKLFF. DNA for the CDR3: TGTGCCAGCAGTCCTCGTACCCCCGCAAGTCCTAGGTTTGAAAAACTGTTTTTT.

The gene calls are TRBV24-1 and TRBJ1-2; D is unresolved. This CDR3 contains 15 residues. V dropped 3 bases and J dropped 4 bases, with 14 bases sitting between them. The V gene's germline CDR1 is KGHDR and CDR2 SFDVKD. The CDR3: CATSDDRGVLYGYTF. The CDR3 nucleotides read TGTGCCACCAGTGATGACCGCGGGGTACTCTATGGCTACACCTTC.